This T cell receptor beta chain was retrieved from a study of shared clonotypes between healthy human individuals. Cells designated naive CD8 were CD45RO-negative and were positively selected for CCR7, with terminally differentiated effector memory CD45RA+ cells excluded. The protocol was immunoSEQ multiplex PCR, while the TCRdb copy is restricted to in-frame clones and leaves out a portion. The data hold about 870,000 clones, with 80% to 95% observed a single time. This CDR3 is built from 13 residues. Germline V gene sequence: CDR1 MGHRA, CDR2 YSYEKL. Between the trimmed V and J ends, which lost 0 bases and 7 bases, there was a span of 6 bases.

This TCR came from a man aged 25-45 years in good health. This sequence joins TRBV4-1 and TRBJ2-2; D is unclear. Sequencing was done on a sample of naive CD8+ T cells sorted from blood. The CDR3 DNA reads as TGCGCCAGCAGCCAAGATGATGGCGGGGAGCTGTTTTTT. Translated: CASSQDDGGELFF.